The 28 T cell receptor beta chains given below trace back to one sample, sequenced in a study of CD8 T cells in Susac syndrome. 0.5 to 1 ug RNA was reverse transcribed with random hexamers. TCRdb reprocessed the immunoSEQ multiplex PCR reads with MiXCR, giving one entry per CDR3 protein. The sample yields about 190,000 distinct CDR3 sequences, about 93% seen once. Specimen: CD4+ T cells from PBMCs. The receptors derive from a human donor in good health.

This sequence joins TRBV25-1 and TRBJ2-6; D not resolved. This CDR3 has 19 amino acids. Germline CDR1 reads MGHDK; CDR2 reads SYGVNS. Trimming pared 2 bases from V and 0 bases from J, leaving 17 bases between. The CDR3 region is CASSEPAKELSSGANVLTF. CDR3 DNA sequence: TGTGCCAGCAGTGAACCCGCCAAGGAATTGAGCTCTGGGGCCAACGTCCTGACTTTC.

CDR3 DNA sequence: TGCGCCAGCAGTGACACAGGGAACACCGGGGAGCTGTTTTTT. Its translation: CASSDTGNTGELFF. The genes are TRBV5-1 and TRBJ2-2, with D tentatively TRBD1 (5 bases). This CDR3 region has 14 residues. Per germline, CDR1 SGHRS and CDR2 YFSETQ. V was pared by 5 bases and J by 1 base, with 9 bases between.

The chain joins TRBV5-6 to TRBJ2-3; TRBD2 aligns across 7 bases. J gave up 2 bases and V 0 bases, and 3 bases lay outside the gene matches. The CDR3 is 15 residues long. Germline assignment: CDR1 SGHDT and CDR2 YYEEEE. This CDR3 is CASSLDGGNTDTQYF. CDR3 nucleotides: TGTGCCAGCAGCTTGGACGGGGGGAACACAGATACGCAGTATTTT.

CDR3 region: CASTFRSDYGYTF. The DNA of the CDR3 is TGTGCCAGCACGTTTCGCAGCGACTATGGCTACACCTTC. This chain uses TRBV2 with TRBJ1-2; D unclear. This CDR3 contains 13 residues. V was pared by 7 bases and J by 3 bases, with 12 bases between. From germline, CDR1 is SNHLY and CDR2 FYNNEI.

The chain employs TRBV6-2 or TRBV6-3 and TRBJ1-1, with TRBD1 matching 8 bases. Per the germline V gene, CDR1 is MNHEY and CDR2 is SVGEGT. CDR3 length: 15 amino acids. With 3 bases clipped from V and 2 bases from J, the junction kept 5 bases outside the gene matches. This CDR3 reads CASSYGGQGNTEAFF. The DNA of the CDR3 is TGTGCCAGCAGTTATGGCGGACAGGGAAACACTGAAGCTTTCTTT.

This clonotype was found once. The rearrangement joins TRBV19 to TRBJ1-4; D gene ambiguous. The germline V and J ends were trimmed by 11 bases and 4 bases, with 17 bases remaining between them. CDR1 is LNHDA and CDR2 is SQIVND in the germline V gene (reference sequence). This CDR3 has 14 residues. CDR3 sequence reads: CASKKTGSNEKLFF. CDR3 in DNA: TGTGCCTCCAAGAAGACGGGGAGTAATGAAAAACTGTTTTTT.

The chain recombines TRBV18 with TRBJ2-5; TRBD1 aligns across 7 bases. V trimming: 5 bases; J trimming: 2 bases; junction bases outside the gene matches: 2. The germline V gene has CDR1 KGHSH and CDR2 LQKENI. The CDR3 extends over 13 amino acids. The CDR3 DNA is TGTGCCAGCTCATGGGGACAGCAAGAGACCCAGTACTTC. Translated, it gives CASSWGQQETQYF.

This chain joins TRBV7-2 and TRBJ1-1; weak D call: TRBD1 (6 bases). Germline V gives CDR1 SGHTA, CDR2 FQGNSA. This CDR3 region has 15 residues. Trimming removed 5 bases at V and 3 bases at J, with 16 bases between. This chain's CDR3 is CASSPGGQKHTEAFF. For the CDR3, the DNA is TGTGCCAGCAGCCCAGGTGGACAGAAACACACTGAAGCTTTCTTT. The full variable domain, completed using reference TRBV7-2 and TRBJ1-1, is GAGVSQSPSNKVTEKGKDVELRCDPISGHTALYWYRQSLGQGLEFLIYFQGNSAPDKSGLPSDRFSAERTGGSVSTLTIQRTQQEDSAVYLCASSPGGQKHTEAFFGQGTRLTVV.

V usage is TRBV29-1 and J usage is TRBJ2-3; D is undetermined. Germline CDR1 SQVTM, CDR2 ANQGSEA. The V and J ends lost 3 bases and 12 bases respectively, with 4 bases between them. The CDR3 has 8 residues. The CDR3 nucleotides are TGCAGCGTTGATGGCCAGTATTTT. Translation gives CSVDGQYF.

This chain connects TRBV5-4 to TRBJ2-2; D unclear. Germline CDR1 is SGHNT and CDR2 is YYREEE (reference sequence). V lost 0 bases to trimming and J lost 7 bases, with 10 bases between them. CDR3 size: 14 residues. As DNA, the CDR3 is TGTGCCAGCAGCTTGGACCGAGAGAGCGGGGAGCTGTTTTTT. Encoded protein: CASSLDRESGELFF.

This clonotype turned up a few times. The rearrangement uses TRBV29-1 and TRBJ2-5; no clear D. V was pared by 4 bases and J by 0 bases, with 9 bases between. CDR3 length: 13 residues. Germline CDR1 and CDR2: SQVTM and ANQGSEA. The CDR3 nucleotides are TGCAGCGTTGGGACCCCGAACCAAGAGACCCAGTACTTC. This encodes CSVGTPNQETQYF.

The V gene is TRBV6-1, the J gene TRBJ1-4; 8 bases line up with TRBD1. Germline V gene sequence: CDR1 MNHNS, CDR2 SASEGT. The CDR3 extends over 15 amino acids. V was pared by 6 bases and J by 8 bases, with 11 bases of the junction left unmatched. This chain's CDR3 is CASRTNGQGGEKLFF. CDR3 sequence (DNA): TGTGCCAGCAGAACGAACGGACAGGGTGGCGAAAAACTGTTTTTT.

The CDR3 region is CASIPGGSSYNEQFF. The CDR3, as DNA: TGTGCCAGCATCCCCGGGGGTAGCTCCTACAATGAGCAGTTCTTC. The genes are TRBV7-2 and TRBJ2-1; maybe TRBD2 (6 bases). The CDR3 length is 15 residues. CDR1 is SGHTA, CDR2 FQGNSA, per germline. Trimming took 7 bases from V and 0 from J, leaving 13 bases between them.

For this clonotype: At one end the junction does not follow the germline gene, possibly because of a read error. This rearrangement joins TRBV2 to TRBJ2-3; no clear D gene. Germline loops: CDR1 SNHLY, CDR2 FYNNEI. This CDR3 comprises 14 residues. CDR3 residues: CASREDPRTDTQYF. DNA for the CDR3: TGTGCCAGCAGAGAAGACCCCCGCACAGATACGCAGTATTTT.

The chain combines TRBV18 with TRBJ1-4; D is uncertain. CDR1 and CDR2 from the germline V gene are KGHSH and LQKENI. V lost 4 bases to trimming and J lost 0 bases, with 6 bases between them. The CDR3 runs 14 residues. The CDR3 coding sequence is TGTGCCAGCTCACTCGGGGCAACTAATGAAAAACTGTTTTTT. Translated: CASSLGATNEKLFF.

The J gene is TRBJ2-5, the V gene TRBV11-2, with a tentative D call TRBD1 (5 bases). CDR1 is SGHAT, CDR2 FQNNGV, per germline. The CDR3 extends over 15 amino acids. V lost 3 bases and J lost 2, with 13 bases in between. The CDR3 protein is CASSFSTAMQETQYF. Here the CDR3 DNA reads TGTGCCAGCAGCTTCTCGACAGCTATGCAAGAGACCCAGTACTTC.

This clonotype was observed a single time. The chain links TRBV2 to TRBJ1-2, with a possible D match to TRBD1 (5 bases). Trimming cost V 4 bases and J 2 bases, with 8 bases left between them. CDR1 is SNHLY and CDR2 is FYNNEI in the germline V gene. This CDR3 is built from 13 residues. The CDR3 sequence is CASSGGTNYGYTF. The DNA for the CDR3 is TGTGCCAGCAGTGGGGGGACCAACTATGGCTACACCTTC.

J is TRBJ1-5 and V is TRBV5-6, with D perhaps matching TRBD1 (5 bases). The CDR3 totals 15 residues. From germline, CDR1 is SGHDT and CDR2 YYEEEE. Trimming left V 4 bases short and J 4 bases short, with 15 bases between. CDR3 region: CASSPRGSFNQPQHF. Here the CDR3 DNA reads TGTGCCAGCAGCCCCCGGGGCTCATTTAATCAGCCCCAGCATTTT.

V gene TRBV18 combines with J gene TRBJ2-5, with D tentatively TRBD1 (5 bases). The V gene lost 2 bases and the J gene lost 5 bases, with 9 bases spanning the gap. The CDR3 runs to 13 residues. Germline V lookup: CDR1 KGHSH, CDR2 LQKENI. CDR3: CASSPRGMETQYF. The CDR3 DNA follows: TGTGCCAGCTCACCAAGGGGAATGGAGACCCAGTACTTC.

The chain combines TRBV14 with TRBJ1-2, with D possibly TRBD1 on 6 matching bases. The CDR3 runs to 13 residues. CDR1 is SGHDN, CDR2 FVKESK, per germline. V gave up 1 base and J gave up 7 bases, with 10 bases separating them. The CDR3 region has the DNA TGTGCCAGCAGCCAAGTAACAGGGCCTGGCTACACCTTC. Translating gives CASSQVTGPGYTF. Filled out from reference TRBV14 and TRBJ1-2, the complete variable domain reads EAGVTQFPSHSVIEKGQTVTLRCDPISGHDNLYWYRRVMGKEIKFLLHFVKESKQDESGMPNNRFLAERTGGTYSTLKVQPAELEDSGVYFCASSQVTGPGYTFGSGTRLTVV.

This chain links TRBV5-6 with TRBJ2-6, with a weak D call TRBD1 (6 bases). This CDR3 has 17 residues. V dropped 4 bases and J dropped 2 bases, with 16 bases sitting between them. CDR1 and CDR2 (germline): SGHDT, YYEEEE. The CDR3: CASSPGGGGTGANVLTF. In DNA, the CDR3 is TGTGCCAGCAGCCCCGGTGGTGGGGGCACTGGGGCCAACGTCCTGACTTTC.

The chain uses TRBV6-2 or TRBV6-3 and TRBJ1-5; perhaps TRBD1 as D (5 bases). This CDR3 has 16 residues. The V end was cut by 6 bases, the J end by 4 bases, with 19 bases between. The germline V gene has CDR1 MNHEY and CDR2 SVGEGT. The CDR3 region is CASRSRAGGENQPQHF. The CDR3, as DNA: TGTGCCAGCAGGTCTAGGGCTGGGGGAGAGAATCAGCCCCAGCATTTT.

J is TRBJ1-5 and V is TRBV6-1, with 7 nucleotides matching TRBD1. Germline values: CDR1 MNHNS, CDR2 SASEGT. Trimming cost V 6 bases and J 0 bases; bases outside gene matches: 11. The CDR3 has 17 amino acids. The CDR3 here is CASRQSGTAYSNQPQHF. CDR3 DNA sequence: TGTGCCAGCAGGCAAAGCGGGACAGCTTATAGCAATCAGCCCCAGCATTTT.

The chain employs TRBV18 and TRBJ1-6; TRBD1 matches at 8 bases. Per germline, CDR1 KGHSH and CDR2 LQKENI. This CDR3 is built from 15 residues. V was clipped by 6 bases and J by 5 bases; unmatched bases: 6. This CDR3 reads CASSPQGAHNSPLHF. CDR3 DNA sequence: TGTGCCAGCTCCCCTCAGGGGGCCCATAATTCACCCCTCCACTTT.

V gene TRBV29-1 combines with J gene TRBJ2-3, with D possibly being TRBD1 (5 bases). The CDR3 runs 14 residues. Germline CDR1 and CDR2: SQVTM and ANQGSEA. The V end lost 5 bases, the J end lost 1 base, and 13 bases lay between the germline ends. CDR3 loop: CSVSWGGRTDTQYF. CDR3 nucleotides: TGCAGCGTTAGTTGGGGCGGCCGCACAGATACGCAGTATTTT.

The rearrangement uses TRBV29-1 and TRBJ2-2; 9 positions match TRBD1. The V and J ends lost 5 bases and 6 bases, in that order; junction bases with no gene match: 10. Germline V CDR1 and CDR2: SQVTM, ANQGSEA. This CDR3 spans 15 amino acids. Here the CDR3 reads CSVTGTGLGSGELFF. The CDR3 coding sequence is TGCAGCGTTACCGGGACAGGGCTTGGGTCCGGGGAGCTGTTTTTT.

This clonotype was seen a handful of times. The rearrangement joins TRBV6-2 or TRBV6-3 to TRBJ1-1, with a weak D call TRBD1 (6 bases). The germline V gene encodes CDR1 MNHEY and CDR2 SVGEGT. This CDR3 spans 11 amino acids. V lost 6 bases to trimming and J lost 5 bases, with 7 bases between them. In DNA form, the CDR3 reads TGTGCCAGCAGACAGGGAACTGAAGCTTTCTTT. Amino acid sequence: CASRQGTEAFF.

The chain combines TRBV4-1 with TRBJ1-1; D is unresolved. Trimming removed 3 bases at V and 0 bases at J, with 11 bases between. The V gene's germline CDR1 is MGHRA and CDR2 YSYEKL. This CDR3 region has 15 residues. The CDR3 here is CASSHSEVVNTEAFF. CDR3 in DNA: TGCGCCAGCAGCCATTCCGAGGTAGTGAACACTGAAGCTTTCTTT.